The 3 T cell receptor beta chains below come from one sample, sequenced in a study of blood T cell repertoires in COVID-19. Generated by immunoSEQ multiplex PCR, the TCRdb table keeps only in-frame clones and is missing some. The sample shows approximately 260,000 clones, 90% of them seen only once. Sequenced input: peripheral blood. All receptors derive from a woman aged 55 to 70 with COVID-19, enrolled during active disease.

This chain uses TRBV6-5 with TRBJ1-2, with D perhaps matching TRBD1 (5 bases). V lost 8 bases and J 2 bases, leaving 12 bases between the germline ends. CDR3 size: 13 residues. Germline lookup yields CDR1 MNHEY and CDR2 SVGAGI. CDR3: CASGLRGNYGYTF. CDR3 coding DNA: TGTGCCAGCGGTCTCCGGGGGAACTATGGCTACACCTTC.

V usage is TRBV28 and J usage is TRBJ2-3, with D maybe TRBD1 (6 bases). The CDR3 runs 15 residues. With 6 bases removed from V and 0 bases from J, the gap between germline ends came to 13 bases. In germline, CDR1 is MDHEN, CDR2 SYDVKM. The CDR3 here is CASRTDRKSTDTQYF. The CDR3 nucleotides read TGTGCCAGCAGGACCGACAGGAAAAGCACAGATACGCAGTATTTT.

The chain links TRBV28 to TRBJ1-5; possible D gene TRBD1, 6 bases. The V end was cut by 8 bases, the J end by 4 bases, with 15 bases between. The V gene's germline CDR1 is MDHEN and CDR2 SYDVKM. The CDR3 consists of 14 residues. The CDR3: CASRSGGTNQPQHF. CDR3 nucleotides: TGTGCCAGCCGAAGTGGGGGCACGAATCAGCCCCAGCATTTT.